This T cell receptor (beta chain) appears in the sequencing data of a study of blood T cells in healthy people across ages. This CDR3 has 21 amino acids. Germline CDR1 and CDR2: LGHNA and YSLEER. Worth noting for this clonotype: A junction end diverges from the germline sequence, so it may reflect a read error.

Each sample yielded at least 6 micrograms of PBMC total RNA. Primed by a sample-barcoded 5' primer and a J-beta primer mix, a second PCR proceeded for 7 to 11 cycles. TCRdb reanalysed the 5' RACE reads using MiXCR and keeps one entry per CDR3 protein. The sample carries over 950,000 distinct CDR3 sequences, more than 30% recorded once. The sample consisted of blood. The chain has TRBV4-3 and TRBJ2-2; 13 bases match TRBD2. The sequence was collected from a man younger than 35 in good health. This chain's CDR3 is CASSQEILGLAGATNTGKLFF. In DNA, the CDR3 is TGCGCCAGCAGCCAAGAGATCTTAGGACTAGCGGGAGCAACGAACACCGGGAAGCTGTTTTTT.